This T cell receptor beta chain derives from a study of beta chain features in type 1 diabetes. Germline assignment: CDR1 SGDLS and CDR2 YYNGEE. Between the trimmed V and J ends, which lost 4 bases and 0 bases, there was a span of 8 bases. This CDR3 contains 14 residues. The whole isolated RNA underwent reverse transcription, so sequencing captured expressed TCRB transcripts. Here immunoSEQ multiplex PCR was the method, and the copy in TCRdb shows in-frame clones only, minus some. The data hold 350,000 to 450,000 clones, with about 15% observed a single time. Study outcomes and limitations: PCR might pick shorter templates more often, in the same way for patients and controls. Any role of HLA type in TCRB rearrangement remained unresolved here. There was a moderate but significant shortening of TCRB CDR3s in all four CD4+ subsets of Type 1 diabetes patients.

Turning to this clone: Its antigen is currently unknown.

The sample consisted of naive CD4+ T cells from blood. The V and J genes are TRBV9 and TRBJ2-1; D unclear. This clonotype originated in a man aged 25 to 40 in good health. The DNA of the CDR3 is TGTGCCAGCAGCCTCTTGAGCTCCTACAATGAGCAGTTCTTC. Amino acid sequence: CASSLLSSYNEQFF.